This T cell receptor (beta chain) was sequenced for a study of vaccination and CD4 T cells after COVID-19. For the study at large: Overlapping peptides covering the spike proteins of SARS-CoV-2, HCoV-NL63, HCoV-OC43 and HCoV-229E were added to stimulate cells. Cultures designated as controls were supplied with a CEFX pool, an HIV-1 Nef pool, or no peptide.

Cultured CD4+ T-cell DNA underwent Oncomine TCR Beta short-read sequencing. TCRdb reanalysed the PCR reads using MiXCR and keeps one entry per CDR3 protein. The sample lists roughly 20,000 distinct CDR3 sequences, around 45% occurring once. Specified treatment: approximately 9-day PBMC culture with coronavirus spike peptide pools or control peptides (ViraFEST assay). This CDR3 contains 11 residues. With 0 bases removed from V and 5 bases from J, the gap between germline ends came to 1 base. Germline V CDR1 and CDR2: ENHRY, SYGVKD. Turning to this clonotype: Antigen specificity is unknown.

Sequenced material: CD4+ T cells from blood, cultured in vitro, taken before SARS-CoV-2 vaccination. The sequence came from a human donor who had recovered from COVID-19. The chain employs TRBV10-3 and TRBJ1-2; D gene ambiguous. The CDR3 is CAISESYGYTF. CDR3 nucleotides: TGTGCCATCAGTGAGTCGTATGGCTACACCTTC.